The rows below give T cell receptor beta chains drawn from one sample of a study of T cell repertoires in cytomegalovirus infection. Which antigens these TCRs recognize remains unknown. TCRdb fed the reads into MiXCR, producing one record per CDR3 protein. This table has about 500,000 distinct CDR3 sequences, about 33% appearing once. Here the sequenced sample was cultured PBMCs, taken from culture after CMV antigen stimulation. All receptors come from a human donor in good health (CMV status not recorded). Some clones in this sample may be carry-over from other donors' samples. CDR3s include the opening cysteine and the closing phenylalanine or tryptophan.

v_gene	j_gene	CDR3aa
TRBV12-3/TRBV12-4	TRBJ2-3	CASSLEGLAARYF
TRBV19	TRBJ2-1	CASRRDGYNEQFF
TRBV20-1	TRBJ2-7	CSASRDRVEEQYF
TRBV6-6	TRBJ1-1	CASSPSLIGGARRTEAFF
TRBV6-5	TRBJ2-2	CASSYFFYLDRGGTGELFF
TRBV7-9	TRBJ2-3	CASSPLTSVDTQYF
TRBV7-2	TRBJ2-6	CASSLVKGAGANVLTF
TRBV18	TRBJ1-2	CASSPAAGYGYTF
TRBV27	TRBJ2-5	CASRPGFGETQYF
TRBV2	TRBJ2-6	CASKTLPRPSGANVLTF
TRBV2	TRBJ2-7	CASSSTGVPYEQYF
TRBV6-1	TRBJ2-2	CASSEHRSGPGELFF
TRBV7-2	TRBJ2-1	CASSLVGTSGKGEQFF
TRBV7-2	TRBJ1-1	CASSPWGGQTEAFF
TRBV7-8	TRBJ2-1	CASSFLVGVNNEQFF
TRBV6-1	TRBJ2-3	CASKAGGTDTQYF
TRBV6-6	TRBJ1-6	CASSYSTESSYNSPLHF
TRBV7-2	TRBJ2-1	CASSTRVTDYNEQFF
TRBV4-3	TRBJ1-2	CASSQEATGATGSVAGYTF
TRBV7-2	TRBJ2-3	CASSLRQGGSTDTQYF
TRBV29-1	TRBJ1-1	CSAAIRGANAEAFF
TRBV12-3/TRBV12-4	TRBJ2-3	CASSLLTSGYTDTQYF
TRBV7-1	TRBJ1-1	CASISSGAATEAFF
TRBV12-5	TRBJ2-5	CASGLVQAGQETQYF
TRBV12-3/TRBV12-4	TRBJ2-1	CASSIGDRLSGSYNEQFF
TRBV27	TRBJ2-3	CASSLRSAGVTDTQYF
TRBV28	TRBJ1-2	CASSAPGTGSDYGYTF
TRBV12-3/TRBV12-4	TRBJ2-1	CASSSTGRSYNEQFF
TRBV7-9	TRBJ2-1	CASSPLGGISSYNEQFF
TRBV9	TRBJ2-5	CASSEFDKTITQETQYF
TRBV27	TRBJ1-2	CASSPTMGGYGYTF
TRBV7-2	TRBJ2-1	CASSLGLALATIEQFF
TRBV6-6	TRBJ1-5	CASSVISYSNQPQHF
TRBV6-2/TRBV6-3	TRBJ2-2	CASSLTMTSGNTGELFF
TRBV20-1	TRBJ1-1	CSASGGQMNTEAFF
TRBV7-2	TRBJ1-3	CASSLEARSGNTIYF
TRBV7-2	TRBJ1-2	CASSLGVQGNYGYTF
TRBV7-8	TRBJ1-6	CASRPTLGQGARKGSPLHF